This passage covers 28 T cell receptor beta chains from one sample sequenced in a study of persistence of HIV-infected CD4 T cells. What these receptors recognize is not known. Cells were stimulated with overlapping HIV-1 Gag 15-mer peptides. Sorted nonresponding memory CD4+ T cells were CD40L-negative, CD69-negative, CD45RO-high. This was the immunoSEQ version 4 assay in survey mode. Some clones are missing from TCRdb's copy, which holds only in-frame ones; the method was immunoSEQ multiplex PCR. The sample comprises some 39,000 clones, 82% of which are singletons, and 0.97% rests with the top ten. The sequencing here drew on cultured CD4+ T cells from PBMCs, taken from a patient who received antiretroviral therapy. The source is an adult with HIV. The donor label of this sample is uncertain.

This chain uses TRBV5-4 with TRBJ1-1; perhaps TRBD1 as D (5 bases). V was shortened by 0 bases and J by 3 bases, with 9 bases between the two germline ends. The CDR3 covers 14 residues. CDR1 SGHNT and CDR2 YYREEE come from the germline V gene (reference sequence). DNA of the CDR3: TGTGCCAGCAGCTTGGGACAGAGATACACTGAAGCTTTCTTT. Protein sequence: CASSLGQRYTEAFF.

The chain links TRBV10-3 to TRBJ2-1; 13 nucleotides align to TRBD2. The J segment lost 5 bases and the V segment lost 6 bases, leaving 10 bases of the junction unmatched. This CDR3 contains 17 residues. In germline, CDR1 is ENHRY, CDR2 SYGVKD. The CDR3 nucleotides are TGTGCCATCAGCGCAAAAACTAGCGGGGGGGCCCACAATGAGCAGTTCTTC. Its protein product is CAISAKTSGGAHNEQFF.

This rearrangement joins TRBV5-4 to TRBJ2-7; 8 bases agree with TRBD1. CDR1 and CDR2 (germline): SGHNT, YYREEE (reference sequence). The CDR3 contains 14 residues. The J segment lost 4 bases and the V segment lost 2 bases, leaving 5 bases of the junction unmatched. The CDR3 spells CASSFADREYEQYF. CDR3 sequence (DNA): TGTGCCAGCAGCTTCGCGGACAGGGAGTACGAGCAGTACTTC.

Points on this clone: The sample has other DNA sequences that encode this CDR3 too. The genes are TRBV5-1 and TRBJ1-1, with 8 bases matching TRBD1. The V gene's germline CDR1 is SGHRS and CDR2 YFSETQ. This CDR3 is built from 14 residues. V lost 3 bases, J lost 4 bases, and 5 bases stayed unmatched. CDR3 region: CASSSGQELTEAFF. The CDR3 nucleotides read TGCGCCAGCAGCTCGGGACAGGAGCTCACTGAAGCTTTCTTT.

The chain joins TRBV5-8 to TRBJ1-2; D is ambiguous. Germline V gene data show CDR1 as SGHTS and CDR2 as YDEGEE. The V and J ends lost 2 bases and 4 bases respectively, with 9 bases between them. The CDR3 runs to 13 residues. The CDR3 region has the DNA TGTGCCAGCAGCTTACTGAATACCTATGGCTACACCTTC. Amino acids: CASSLLNTYGYTF.

Here the CDR3 reads CASSLRTGSGEAFF. In DNA, the CDR3 is TGTGCCAGCAGCTTACGGACAGGGAGCGGTGAAGCTTTCTTT. The V gene is TRBV7-8, the J gene TRBJ1-1, with 8 bases that match TRBD1. The junction had 6 bases not matched to a gene; V was cut back by 2 bases and J by 7 bases. Germline CDR1 is SGHVS and CDR2 is FQNEAQ. This CDR3 is 14 amino acids long.

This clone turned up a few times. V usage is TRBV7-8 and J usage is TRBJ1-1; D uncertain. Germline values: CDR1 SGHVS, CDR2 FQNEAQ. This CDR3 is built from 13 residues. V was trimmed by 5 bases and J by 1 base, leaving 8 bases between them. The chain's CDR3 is CASSTDQNTEAFF. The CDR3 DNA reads TGTGCCAGCAGCACGGACCAGAACACTGAAGCTTTCTTT.

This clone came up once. This CDR3 reads CASSDTGGDAGELFF. The CDR3 bases are TGTGCCAGCAGTGACACCGGGGGGGACGCCGGGGAGCTGTTTTTT. The chain combines TRBV6-4 with TRBJ2-2; 8 nucleotides match TRBD2. The germline V gene has CDR1 MRHNA and CDR2 SNTAGT. Unmatched junction bases numbered 5, after V lost 2 bases and J lost 6 bases. CDR3 length: 15 residues.

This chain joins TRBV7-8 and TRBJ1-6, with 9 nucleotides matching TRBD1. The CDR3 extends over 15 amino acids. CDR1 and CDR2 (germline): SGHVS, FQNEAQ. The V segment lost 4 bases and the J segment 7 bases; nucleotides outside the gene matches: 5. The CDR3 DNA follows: TGTGCCAGCAGCTGGGGACAGGGACAAAATTCACCCCTCCACTTT. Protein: CASSWGQGQNSPLHF.

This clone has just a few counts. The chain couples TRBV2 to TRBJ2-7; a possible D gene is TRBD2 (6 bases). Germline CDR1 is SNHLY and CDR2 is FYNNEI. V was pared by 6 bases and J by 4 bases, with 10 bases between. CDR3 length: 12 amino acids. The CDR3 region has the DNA TGTGCCAGCAGGGGAGGACTTTACGAGCAGTACTTC. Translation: CASRGGLYEQYF.

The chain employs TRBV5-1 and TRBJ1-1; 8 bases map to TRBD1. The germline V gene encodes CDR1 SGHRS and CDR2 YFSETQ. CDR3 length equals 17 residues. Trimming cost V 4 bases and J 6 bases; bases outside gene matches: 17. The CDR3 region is CASSLHSPGTGEPEAFF. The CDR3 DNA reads TGCGCCAGCAGCCTCCACTCTCCCGGGACAGGTGAGCCTGAAGCTTTCTTT.

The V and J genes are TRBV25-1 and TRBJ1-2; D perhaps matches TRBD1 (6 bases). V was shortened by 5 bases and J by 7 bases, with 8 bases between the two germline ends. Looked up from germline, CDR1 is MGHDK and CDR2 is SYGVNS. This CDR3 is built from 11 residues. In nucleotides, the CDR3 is TGTGCCAGCAGTCAAGGGGGTGGCTACACCTTC. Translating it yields CASSQGGGYTF.

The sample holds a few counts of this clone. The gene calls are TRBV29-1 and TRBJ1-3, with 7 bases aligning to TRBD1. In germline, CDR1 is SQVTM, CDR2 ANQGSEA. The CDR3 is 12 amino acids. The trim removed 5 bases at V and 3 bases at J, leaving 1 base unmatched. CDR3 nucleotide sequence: TGCAGCGTTACAGGGGTTGGAAACACCATATATTTT. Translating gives CSVTGVGNTIYF.

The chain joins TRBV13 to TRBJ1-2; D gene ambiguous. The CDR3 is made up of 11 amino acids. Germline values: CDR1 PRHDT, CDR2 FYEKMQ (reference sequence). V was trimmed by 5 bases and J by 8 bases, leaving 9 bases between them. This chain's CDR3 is CASSPSRGYTF. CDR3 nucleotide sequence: TGTGCCAGCAGCCCCTCAAGAGGCTACACCTTC.

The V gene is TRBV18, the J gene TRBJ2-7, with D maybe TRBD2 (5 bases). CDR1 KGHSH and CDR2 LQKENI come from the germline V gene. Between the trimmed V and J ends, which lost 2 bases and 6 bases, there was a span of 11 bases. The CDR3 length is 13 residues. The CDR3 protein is CASSPSGRPEQYF. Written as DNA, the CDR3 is TGTGCCAGCTCACCATCGGGAAGGCCCGAGCAGTACTTC.

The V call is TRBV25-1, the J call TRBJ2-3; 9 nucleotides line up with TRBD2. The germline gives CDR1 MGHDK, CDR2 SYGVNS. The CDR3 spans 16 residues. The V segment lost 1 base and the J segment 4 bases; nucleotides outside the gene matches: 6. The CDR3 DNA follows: TGTGCCAGCAGTGAATTGGGGGGACTAGCAGCAGATACGCAGTATTTT. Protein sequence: CASSELGGLAADTQYF. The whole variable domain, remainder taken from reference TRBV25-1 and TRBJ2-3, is EADIYQTPRYLVIGTGKKITLECSQTMGHDKMYWYQQDPGMELHLIHYSYGVNSTEKGDLSSESTVSRIRTEHFPLTLESARPSHTSQYLCASSELGGLAADTQYFGPGTRLTVL.

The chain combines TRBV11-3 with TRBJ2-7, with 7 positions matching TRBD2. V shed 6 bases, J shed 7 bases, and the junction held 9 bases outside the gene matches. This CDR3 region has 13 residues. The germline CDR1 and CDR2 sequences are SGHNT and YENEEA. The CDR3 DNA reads TGTGCCAGCAGTCGGGACTATGACTCGGAGCAGTACTTC. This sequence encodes CASSRDYDSEQYF. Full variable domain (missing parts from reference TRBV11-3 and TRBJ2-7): EAGVVQSPRYKIIEKKQPVAFWCNPISGHNTLYWYLQNLGQGPELLIRYENEEAVDDSQLPKDRFSAERLKGVDSTLKIQPAELGDSAVYLCASSRDYDSEQYFGPGTRLTVT.

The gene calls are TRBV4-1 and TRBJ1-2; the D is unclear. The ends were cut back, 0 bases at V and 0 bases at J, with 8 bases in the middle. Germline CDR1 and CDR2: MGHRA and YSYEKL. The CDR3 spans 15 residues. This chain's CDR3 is CASSQEIAANYGYTF. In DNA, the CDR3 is TGCGCCAGCAGCCAAGAAATCGCGGCTAACTATGGCTACACCTTC.

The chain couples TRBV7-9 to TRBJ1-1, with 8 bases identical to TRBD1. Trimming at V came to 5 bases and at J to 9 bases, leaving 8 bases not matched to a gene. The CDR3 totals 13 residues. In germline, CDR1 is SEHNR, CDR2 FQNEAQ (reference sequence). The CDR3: CASSKPGQEKAFF. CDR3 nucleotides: TGTGCCAGCAGCAAACCGGGACAGGAAAAAGCTTTCTTT.

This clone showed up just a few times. DNA of the CDR3: TGTGCCAGCAGTGGGGGACAGGGCCATCAGCCCCAGCATTTT. Amino acids: CASSGGQGHQPQHF. This chain connects TRBV2 to TRBJ1-5; 9 bases are a match to TRBD1. The CDR3 extends over 14 amino acids. Germline CDR1 reads SNHLY; CDR2 reads FYNNEI. Trimming took 4 bases from V and 5 from J; bases not matched to a gene: 3.

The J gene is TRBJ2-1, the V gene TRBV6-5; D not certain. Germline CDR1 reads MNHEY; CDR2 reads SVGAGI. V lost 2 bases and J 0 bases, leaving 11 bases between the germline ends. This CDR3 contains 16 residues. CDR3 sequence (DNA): TGTGCCAGCAGTTACGGGCACAGCCTCTCCTACAATGAGCAGTTCTTC. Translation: CASSYGHSLSYNEQFF.

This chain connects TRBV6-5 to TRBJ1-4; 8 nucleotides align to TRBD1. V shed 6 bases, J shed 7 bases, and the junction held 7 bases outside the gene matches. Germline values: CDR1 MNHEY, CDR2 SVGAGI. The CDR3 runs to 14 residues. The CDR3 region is CASRAGGRSEKLFF. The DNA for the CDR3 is TGTGCCAGCAGAGCAGGGGGCAGAAGTGAAAAACTGTTTTTT.

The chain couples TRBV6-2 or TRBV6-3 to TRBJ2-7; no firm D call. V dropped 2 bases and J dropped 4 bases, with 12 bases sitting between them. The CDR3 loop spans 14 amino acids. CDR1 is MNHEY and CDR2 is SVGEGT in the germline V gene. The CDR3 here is CASSYGGRRYEQYF. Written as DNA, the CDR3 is TGTGCCAGCAGTTACGGTGGTAGAAGATACGAGCAGTACTTC.

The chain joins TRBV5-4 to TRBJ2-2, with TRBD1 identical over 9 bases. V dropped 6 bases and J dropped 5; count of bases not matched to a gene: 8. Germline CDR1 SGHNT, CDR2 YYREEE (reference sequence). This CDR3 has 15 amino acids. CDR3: CASTQGTGSTGELFF. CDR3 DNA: TGTGCCAGCACCCAGGGGACAGGGTCTACCGGGGAGCTGTTTTTT.

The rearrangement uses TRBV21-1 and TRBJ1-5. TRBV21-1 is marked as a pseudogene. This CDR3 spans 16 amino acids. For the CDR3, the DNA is TGTGCCAGCAGCAACCGGGGCCGTTGGAGCAATCAGCCCCAGCATTTT. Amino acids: CASSNRGRWSNQPQHF.

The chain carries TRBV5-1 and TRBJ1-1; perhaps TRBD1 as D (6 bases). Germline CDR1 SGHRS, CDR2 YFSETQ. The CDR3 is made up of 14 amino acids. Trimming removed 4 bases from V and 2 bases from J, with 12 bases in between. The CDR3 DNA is TGCGCCAGCAGCCCCAGGGGCCTCAACACTGAAGCTTTCTTT. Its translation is CASSPRGLNTEAFF.

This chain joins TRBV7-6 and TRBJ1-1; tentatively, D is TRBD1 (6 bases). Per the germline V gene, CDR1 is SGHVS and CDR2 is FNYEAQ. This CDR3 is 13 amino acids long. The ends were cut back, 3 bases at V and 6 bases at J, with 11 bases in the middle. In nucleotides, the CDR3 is TGTGCCAGCAGCTTGTTGAAGGGGGCTGAAGCTTTCTTT. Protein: CASSLLKGAEAFF.

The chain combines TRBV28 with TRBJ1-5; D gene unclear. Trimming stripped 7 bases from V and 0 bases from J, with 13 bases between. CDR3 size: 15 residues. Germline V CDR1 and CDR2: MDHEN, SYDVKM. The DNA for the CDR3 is TGTGCCAGCACCCTCATGGGAGCTAGCAATCAGCCCCAGCATTTT. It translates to CASTLMGASNQPQHF.